This T cell receptor beta chain is from a study of response to subunit inactivated influenza vaccine. Study outcomes and limitations: It was the authors' suggestion that each seasonal influenza vaccination recruits few new T cells.

This clonotype was seen ten or more times. Its specificity is not known. One entry per CDR3 protein results from TCRdb running MiXCR on the RT-PCR reads. The table has around 520,000 distinct CDR3 sequences, approximately 12% seen once; the top ten hold about 9.4%. The clonotype comes from a man aged 50 or older who received an inactivated influenza vaccine. Sequenced material: PBMCs from blood, taken on the day of vaccination.

The CDR3 here is CASSPRLTGLNSPLHF. The CDR3 nucleotides read TGTGCCAGCAGCCCCCGCCTAACAGGGTTAAATTCACCCCTCCACTTT. The chain uses TRBV6-1 and TRBJ1-6; D perhaps matches TRBD1 (6 bases). Trimming stripped 6 bases from V and 7 bases from J, with 19 bases between. The germline CDR1 and CDR2 sequences are MNHNS and SASEGT. The CDR3 runs to 16 residues.